This T cell receptor beta chain was sequenced in a study of shared T cell receptors in the human thymus. Data came from immunoSEQ multiplex PCR; TCRdb stores just in-frame clones and leaves some out. The sample includes hundreds of thousands of clones, approximately 87% seen only once; the top ten take about 0.0094%. This CDR3 spans 11 amino acids. The germline CDR1 and CDR2 sequences are LNHDA and SQIVND (reference sequence). Separately, the same data were catalogued under a study of human thymus T cells. As that report states: Resections removed during corrective heart surgery provided the thymus tissue used. Seemingly biased V and J gene usage marked thymic and blood repertoires.

This receptor was obtained from a boy less than two years old with a congenital heart defect. The sequenced sample consisted of thymocytes. The genes are TRBV19 and TRBJ2-1; TRBD2 agrees at 7 bases. Here the CDR3 DNA reads TGTGCTATCTCGGGGGGCAATGAGCAGTTCTTC. This encodes CAISGGNEQFF.